This TCR beta chain was captured in a study of cytomegalovirus exposure and HLA in healthy donors. With 60 Vbeta and 13 Jbeta primers, the PCR was carried out. Measured with immunoSEQ multiplex PCR; TCRdb has only the in-frame clones, and not every one. The sample includes roughly 230,000 clones, about nine tenths of them seen just once. Broader study findings: TRBV6-2, TRBV6-3 and some other V segments were unresolvable in 87-base-pair reads. According to the study, 160 or so TCR beta chains were cytomegalovirus-associated.

Concerning this clone: As yet, its antigen is unknown.

Trimming stripped 4 bases from V and 8 bases from J, with 12 bases between. Germline loops: CDR1 GTSNPN, CDR2 SVGIG (reference sequence). This CDR3 is 13 amino acids long. The specimen was PBMCs. V gene TRBV30 combines with J gene TRBJ1-6, with no clear D. The TCR sequence derives from a girl aged 2 to 10 in good health and CMV-seronegative. The CDR3 here is CAWKIPGDSPLHF. CDR3 in DNA: TGTGCCTGGAAAATACCGGGAGATTCACCCCTCCACTTT.